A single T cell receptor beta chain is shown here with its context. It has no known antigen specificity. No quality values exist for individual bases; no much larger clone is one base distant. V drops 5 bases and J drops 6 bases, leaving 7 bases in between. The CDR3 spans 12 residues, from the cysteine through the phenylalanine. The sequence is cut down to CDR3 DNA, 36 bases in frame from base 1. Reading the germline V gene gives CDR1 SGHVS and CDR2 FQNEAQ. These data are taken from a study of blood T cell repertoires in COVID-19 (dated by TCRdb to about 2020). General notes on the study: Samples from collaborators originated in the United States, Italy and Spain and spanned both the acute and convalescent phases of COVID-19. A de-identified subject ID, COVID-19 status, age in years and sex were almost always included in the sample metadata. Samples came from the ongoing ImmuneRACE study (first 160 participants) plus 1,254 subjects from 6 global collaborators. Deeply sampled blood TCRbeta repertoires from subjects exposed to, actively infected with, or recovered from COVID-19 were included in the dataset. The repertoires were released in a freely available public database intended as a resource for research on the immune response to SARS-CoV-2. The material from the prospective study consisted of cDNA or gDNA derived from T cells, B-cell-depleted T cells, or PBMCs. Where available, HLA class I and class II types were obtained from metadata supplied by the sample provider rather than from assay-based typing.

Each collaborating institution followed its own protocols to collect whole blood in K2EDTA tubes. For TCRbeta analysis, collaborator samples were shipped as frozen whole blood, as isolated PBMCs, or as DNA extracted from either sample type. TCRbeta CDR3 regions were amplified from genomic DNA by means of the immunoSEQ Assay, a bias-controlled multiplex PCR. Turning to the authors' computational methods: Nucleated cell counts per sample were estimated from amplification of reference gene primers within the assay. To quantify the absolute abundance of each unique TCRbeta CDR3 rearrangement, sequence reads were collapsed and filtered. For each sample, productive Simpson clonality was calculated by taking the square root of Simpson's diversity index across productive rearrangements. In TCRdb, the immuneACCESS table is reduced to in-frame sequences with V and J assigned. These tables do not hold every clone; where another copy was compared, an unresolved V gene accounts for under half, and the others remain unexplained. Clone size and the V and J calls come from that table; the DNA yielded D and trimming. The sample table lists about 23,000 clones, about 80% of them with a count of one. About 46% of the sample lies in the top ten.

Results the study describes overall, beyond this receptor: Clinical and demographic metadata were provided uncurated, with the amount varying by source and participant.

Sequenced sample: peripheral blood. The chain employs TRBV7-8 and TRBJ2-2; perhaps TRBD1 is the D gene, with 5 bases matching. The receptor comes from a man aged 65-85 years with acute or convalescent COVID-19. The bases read TGTGCCAGCAGCCCCAGGGCCGGGGAGCTGTTTTTT. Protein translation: CASSPRAGELFF. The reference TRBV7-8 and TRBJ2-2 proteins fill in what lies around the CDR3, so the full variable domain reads GAGVSQSPRYKVAKRGQDVALRCDPISGHVSLFWYQQALGQGPEFLTYFQNEAQLDKSGLPSDRFFAERPEGSVSTLKIQRTQQEDSAVYLCASSPRAGELFFGEGSRLTVL.